This TCR beta chain was retrieved from a study of T cell repertoires in ileal Crohn's disease. General study points: High-frequency clones were more common in sorted CD8 than CD4 cells. Within the first postoperative year, endoscopy came at median about 6.9 months.

Regarding this clone: Its antigen is not identified.

This sample's time point: neoterminal ileum biopsy at postoperative endoscopy, about 6 months after surgery. Data came from immunoSEQ multiplex PCR; TCRdb stores just in-frame clones and leaves some out. The data contain 7,500 to 9,500 clones, 79% of them singletons. Looked up from germline, CDR1 is SGHVS and CDR2 is FQNEAQ. This CDR3 spans 15 amino acids. The junction had 8 bases not matched to a gene; V was cut back by 0 bases and J by 6 bases. The sample comprised ileal tissue. The clonotype was recovered from an adult with Crohn's disease. The chain carries TRBV7-8 and TRBJ2-7; 7 bases are shared with TRBD2. CDR3 amino acids: CASSLAPSSGGEQYF. CDR3 nucleotides: TGTGCCAGCAGCTTAGCCCCGTCGTCGGGGGGCGAGCAGTACTTC.